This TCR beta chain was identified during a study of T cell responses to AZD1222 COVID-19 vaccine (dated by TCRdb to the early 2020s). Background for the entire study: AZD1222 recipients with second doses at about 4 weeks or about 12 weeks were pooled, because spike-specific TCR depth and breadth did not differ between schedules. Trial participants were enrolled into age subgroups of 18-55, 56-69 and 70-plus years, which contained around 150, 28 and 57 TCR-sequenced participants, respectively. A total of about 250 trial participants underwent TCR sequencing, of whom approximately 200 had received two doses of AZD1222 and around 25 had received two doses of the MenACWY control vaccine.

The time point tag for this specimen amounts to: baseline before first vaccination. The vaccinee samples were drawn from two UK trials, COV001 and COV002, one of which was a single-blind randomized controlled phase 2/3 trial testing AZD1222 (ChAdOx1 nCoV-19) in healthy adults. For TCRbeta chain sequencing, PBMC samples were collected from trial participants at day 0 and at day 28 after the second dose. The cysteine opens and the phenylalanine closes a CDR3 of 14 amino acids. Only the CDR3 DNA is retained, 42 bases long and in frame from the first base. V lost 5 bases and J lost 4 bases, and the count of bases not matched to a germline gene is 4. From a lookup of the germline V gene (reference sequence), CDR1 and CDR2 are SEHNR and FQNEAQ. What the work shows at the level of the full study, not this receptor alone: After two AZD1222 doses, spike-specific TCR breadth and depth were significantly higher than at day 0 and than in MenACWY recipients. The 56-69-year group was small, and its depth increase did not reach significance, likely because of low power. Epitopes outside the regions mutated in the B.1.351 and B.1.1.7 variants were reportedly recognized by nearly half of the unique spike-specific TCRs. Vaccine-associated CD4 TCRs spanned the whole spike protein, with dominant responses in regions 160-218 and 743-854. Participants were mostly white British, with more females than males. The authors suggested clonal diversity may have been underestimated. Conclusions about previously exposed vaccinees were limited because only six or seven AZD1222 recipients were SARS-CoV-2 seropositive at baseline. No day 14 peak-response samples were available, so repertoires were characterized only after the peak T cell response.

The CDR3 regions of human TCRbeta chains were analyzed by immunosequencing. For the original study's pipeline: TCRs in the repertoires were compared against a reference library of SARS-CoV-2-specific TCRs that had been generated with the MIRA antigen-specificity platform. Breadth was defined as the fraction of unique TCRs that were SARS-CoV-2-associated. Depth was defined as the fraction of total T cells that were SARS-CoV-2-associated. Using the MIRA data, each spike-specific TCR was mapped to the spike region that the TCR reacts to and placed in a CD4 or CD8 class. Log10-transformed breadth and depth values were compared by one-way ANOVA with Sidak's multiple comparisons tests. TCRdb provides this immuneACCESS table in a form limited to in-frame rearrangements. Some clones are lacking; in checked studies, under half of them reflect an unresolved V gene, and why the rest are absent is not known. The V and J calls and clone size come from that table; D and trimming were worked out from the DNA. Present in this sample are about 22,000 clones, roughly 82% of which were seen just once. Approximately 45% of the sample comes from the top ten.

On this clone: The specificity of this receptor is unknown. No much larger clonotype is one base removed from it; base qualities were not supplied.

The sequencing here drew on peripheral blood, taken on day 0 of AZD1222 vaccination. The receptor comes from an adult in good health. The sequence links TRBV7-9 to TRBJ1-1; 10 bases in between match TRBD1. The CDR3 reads CASSRGDRGTEAFF. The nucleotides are TGTGCCAGCAGCCGCGGGGACAGGGGCACTGAAGCTTTCTTT.